These 3 T cell receptor beta chains originate from one sample sequenced in a study of T-cell memory formation after mild COVID-19. Each CDR3 protein is one row after TCRdb ran MiXCR on the 5' RACE reads. Of more than 14,000 distinct CDR3 sequences listed, roughly 23% are singletons. The specimen sequenced was PBMCs or a T cell subset sorted from them (not recorded which). The receptors were gathered from a man aged 18 to 35 who had mild COVID-19 (a few samples of this study predate the infection). Cell type and time point are not known.

This clonotype occurred many times. The rearrangement joins TRBV12-3 or TRBV12-4 to TRBJ2-5; 10 bases align to TRBD2. The length of the CDR3 is 18 residues. V dropped 2 bases and J dropped 2; count of bases not matched to a gene: 11. CDR3 sequence (DNA): TGTGCCAGCAGTTTATTGGGAGCGGGGGGGCCCCTTCAAGAGACCCAGTACTTC. Its protein is CASSLLGAGGPLQETQYF.

This clonotype occurred many times. The chain carries TRBV4-3 and TRBJ2-7; D unresolved. Trimming took 0 bases from V and 0 from J, leaving 12 bases between them. Per the germline V gene, CDR1 is LGHNA and CDR2 is YSLEER. The CDR3 has 16 amino acids. The CDR3 DNA is TGCGCCAGCAGCCAAGATTTTGCGACTTACTCCTACGAGCAGTACTTC. It yields the protein CASSQDFATYSYEQYF.

This clonotype came up many times. V and J are TRBV12-3 or TRBV12-4 and TRBJ2-3, with D possibly TRBD2 on 6 matching bases. This CDR3 is built from 15 residues. Trimming removed 4 bases at V and 1 base at J, with 12 bases between. As DNA, the CDR3 is TGTGCCAGCAGTTCGACTAGTCCGCGCACAGATACGCAGTATTTT. The encoded protein is CASSSTSPRTDTQYF.